The sequence of this TCR beta chain was determined in a study of control samples from healthy donors and cancer patients. The method was immunoSEQ multiplex PCR; TCRdb's version includes in-frame clones alone and lacks a portion of them. The sample holds around 130,000 clones; around 89% are singletons and the top ten take less than 40%. A single count supports this clone. J was trimmed by 10 bases and V by 0 bases; bases with no gene match: 5. CDR1 and CDR2 from the germline V gene are SGHTA and FQGNSA. The CDR3 runs 13 residues. This receptor was identified in a middle-aged man in good health. Sequenced input: blood. The chain employs TRBV7-2 and TRBJ1-1; 7 bases align to TRBD1. The CDR3 DNA is TGTGCCAGCAGCTTAGCGCCCCAGGGGGGAGCTTTCTTT. Protein: CASSLAPQGGAFF.